These 17 T cell receptor beta chains originate from one sample sequenced in a study of cytomegalovirus exposure and HLA in healthy donors. PCR primers comprised 60 Vbeta and 13 Jbeta primers. Generated by immunoSEQ multiplex PCR, the TCRdb table keeps only in-frame clones and is missing some. The sample includes roughly 130,000 clones, 70% to 90% of them seen just once. Sequenced input: PBMCs. Source of these receptors: a woman between 40 and 55 years old in good health and CMV-seropositive.

This chain uses TRBV6-5 with TRBJ1-2, with a weak D call TRBD1 (5 bases). V lost 5 bases, J lost 7 bases, and 20 bases lay in between. Germline values: CDR1 MNHEY, CDR2 SVGAGI. The CDR3 totals 15 residues. This CDR3 is CASSPGGAGQGGYTF. CDR3 coding DNA: TGTGCCAGCAGTCCGGGGGGAGCCGGCCAAGGTGGCTACACCTTC.

This clone has more than one count but fewer than ten. V gene TRBV30 combines with J gene TRBJ1-2, with D possibly TRBD1 on 5 matching bases. The CDR3 runs to 12 residues. Looked up from germline, CDR1 is GTSNPN and CDR2 is SVGIG (reference sequence). The V end lost 3 bases, the J end lost 9 bases, and 14 bases lay between the germline ends. The CDR3 DNA is TGTGCCTGGAGATTCGGGACTCCACGCTACACCTTC. Residues: CAWRFGTPRYTF.

This chain connects TRBV4-2 to TRBJ2-7, with a weak D call TRBD2 (5 bases). CDR1 is LGHNA and CDR2 is YNFKEQ in the germline V gene. The CDR3 consists of 15 residues. Trimming shortened V by 0 bases and J by 0 bases, and 9 bases separated the two germline ends. The CDR3 region is CASSQDPTTSYEQYF. The CDR3 DNA follows: TGTGCCAGCAGCCAAGACCCGACTACCTCCTACGAGCAGTACTTC.

The V gene is TRBV29-1, the J gene TRBJ2-3; D not certain. The CDR3 spans 15 residues. The V and J ends lost 6 bases and 2 bases respectively, with 18 bases between them. Germline CDR1 SQVTM, CDR2 ANQGSEA. CDR3: CSVVSRLEVTDTQYF. The CDR3, as DNA: TGCAGCGTAGTTAGCCGCCTAGAGGTCACAGATACGCAGTATTTT.

The chain carries TRBV6-6 and TRBJ1-3; no clear D gene. The CDR3 totals 13 residues. With 7 bases removed from V and 8 bases from J, the gap between germline ends came to 15 bases. From germline, CDR1 is MNHNY and CDR2 SVGAGI (reference sequence). CDR3 coding DNA: TGTGCCAGCACCAACGGCCAGGCATACACCATATATTTT. Its translation is CASTNGQAYTIYF.

The V call is TRBV7-2, the J call TRBJ2-1, with TRBD1 as a possible D gene (6 bases). The V end lost 0 bases, the J end lost 7 bases, and 13 bases lay between the germline ends. CDR1 SGHTA and CDR2 FQGNSA come from the germline V gene. The CDR3 covers 15 residues. CDR3 in DNA: TGTGCCAGCAGCTTAGCCTCCGCTAGGGGGAATGAGCAGTTCTTC. Its protein product is CASSLASARGNEQFF.

The rearrangement links TRBV27 to TRBJ2-7; D perhaps matches TRBD1 (6 bases). CDR1 and CDR2 from the germline V gene are MNHEY and SMNVEV (reference sequence). The CDR3 sequence is 14 residues long. With 5 bases removed from V and 0 bases from J, the gap between germline ends came to 11 bases. CDR3 region: CASSTDRLSYEQYF. CDR3 bases: TGTGCCAGCAGTACCGACAGGCTCTCCTACGAGCAGTACTTC.

This sequence joins TRBV7-5 and TRBJ1-6. TRBV7-5 is described as a pseudogene. The CDR3 runs to 18 residues. This CDR3 reads CARSLVGLNRGLNSPLHF. The CDR3 coding sequence is TGTGCCAGAAGCTTAGTAGGTCTCAATCGGGGACTTAATTCACCCCTCCACTTT.

V usage is TRBV7-3 and J usage is TRBJ1-2; 11 bases fit TRBD1. V shed 4 bases, J shed 0 bases, and the junction held 19 bases outside the gene matches. The CDR3 is 21 amino acids. Germline CDR1 and CDR2: SGHTA and FQGTGA. This CDR3 reads CASSSRHKGTGGSTANYGYTF. The DNA of the CDR3 is TGTGCCAGCAGCTCTCGGCACAAAGGGACAGGGGGATCCACAGCTAACTATGGCTACACCTTC.

This clone was recorded only once. The V gene is TRBV30, the J gene TRBJ1-2; the match to TRBD1 covers 8 bases. The CDR3 is made up of 14 amino acids. J was trimmed by 4 bases and V by 2 bases; bases with no gene match: 6. CDR1 and CDR2 (germline): GTSNPN, SVGIG (reference sequence). The CDR3 region has the DNA TGTGCCTGGAGTCGGCAGGGGGCGGGCTATGGCTACACCTTC. It encodes CAWSRQGAGYGYTF.

This chain connects TRBV14 to TRBJ1-5; D remains ambiguous. Germline V gene lookup returns CDR1 SGHDN and CDR2 FVKESK. This CDR3 spans 14 amino acids. The V end was cut by 6 bases, the J end by 0 bases, with 9 bases between. The CDR3 is CASRENYSNQPQHF. Here the CDR3 DNA reads TGTGCCAGCAGAGAGAATTATAGCAATCAGCCCCAGCATTTT.

The J gene is TRBJ2-6, the V gene TRBV29-1; D might be TRBD1 (7 bases). This CDR3 is built from 15 residues. V shed 4 bases and J shed 1 base, with 11 bases lying between them. In germline, CDR1 is SQVTM, CDR2 ANQGSEA. The CDR3 DNA reads as TGCAGCGTTGGGGCAGGGGGGTCTGGGGCCAACGTCCTGACTTTC. Protein: CSVGAGGSGANVLTF.

The genes are TRBV5-6 and TRBJ1-5; no firm D call. Per the germline V gene, CDR1 is SGHDT and CDR2 is YYEEEE. This CDR3 comprises 14 residues. The V and J ends lost 3 bases and 4 bases respectively, with 11 bases between them. CDR3 nucleotide sequence: TGTGCCAGCAGCTGGCGGGGTCCTAATCAGCCCCAGCATTTT. It is translated as CASSWRGPNQPQHF.

The gene calls are TRBV14 and TRBJ2-5; 9 bases line up with TRBD1. From germline, CDR1 is SGHDN and CDR2 FVKESK. The CDR3 has 15 residues. J lost 2 bases, V lost 6 bases, and 7 bases had no gene match. The CDR3 DNA follows: TGTGCCAGCAGACAGATGGGACAGGGACAAGAGACCCAGTACTTC. It is translated as CASRQMGQGQETQYF.

The chain employs TRBV10-3 and TRBJ2-3; 15 bases are shared with TRBD2. V dropped 4 bases and J dropped 4; count of bases not matched to a gene: 3. Germline assignment: CDR1 ENHRY and CDR2 SYGVKD. The CDR3 has 16 residues. Written as DNA, the CDR3 is TGTGCCATCAGTGGCGGACTAGCGGGAGGGGCAGATACGCAGTATTTT. Translating gives CAISGGLAGGADTQYF.

This chain connects TRBV7-6 to TRBJ2-7; D is ambiguous. The CDR3 has 12 amino acids. Between the trimmed V and J ends, which lost 1 base and 3 bases, there was a span of 4 bases. Germline V gene data show CDR1 as SGHVS and CDR2 as FNYEAQ. The CDR3 nucleotides are TGTGCCAGCAGCTTAGGCGACTACGAGCAGTACTTC. Translated: CASSLGDYEQYF.

The V call is TRBV27, the J call TRBJ1-2; perhaps TRBD1 as D (5 bases). The V and J ends lost 3 bases and 10 bases respectively, with 12 bases between them. The CDR3 loop spans 12 amino acids. Germline V CDR1 and CDR2: MNHEY, SMNVEV (reference sequence). CDR3 DNA: TGTGCCAGCAGTTTTCAGGGTAGGGCCTACACCTTC. This codes for CASSFQGRAYTF.